The sequence of this T cell receptor (beta chain) was determined in a study of blood T cell repertoires in COVID-19. Turning to the study itself: From T cells, B-cell-depleted T cells, or PBMCs came the material, which was cDNA or gDNA.

In the source study's methods: For nucleated cells, counts were estimated from reference gene primer amplification. Sequenced by immunoSEQ multiplex PCR; TCRdb stores in-frame clones only, minus some. That table supplies the V and J calls and clone size; D and trimming were determined from the DNA. The sample includes some 100,000 clones, about 89% of them seen just once. The V end lost 7 bases, the J end lost 2 bases, and 21 bases lay between the germline ends. Germline V gene lookup returns CDR1 MNHEY and CDR2 SVGEGT. CDR3 length equals 17 residues. This receptor was obtained from a man in his 60s with acute or convalescent COVID-19. Material for sequencing was peripheral blood. This chain connects TRBV6-2 or TRBV6-3 to TRBJ2-1; maybe TRBD2 (6 bases). The CDR3: CASTPMGGTTPYNEQFF. The CDR3 DNA reads as TGTGCCAGCACCCCAATGGGCGGGACGACCCCCTACAATGAGCAGTTCTTC.